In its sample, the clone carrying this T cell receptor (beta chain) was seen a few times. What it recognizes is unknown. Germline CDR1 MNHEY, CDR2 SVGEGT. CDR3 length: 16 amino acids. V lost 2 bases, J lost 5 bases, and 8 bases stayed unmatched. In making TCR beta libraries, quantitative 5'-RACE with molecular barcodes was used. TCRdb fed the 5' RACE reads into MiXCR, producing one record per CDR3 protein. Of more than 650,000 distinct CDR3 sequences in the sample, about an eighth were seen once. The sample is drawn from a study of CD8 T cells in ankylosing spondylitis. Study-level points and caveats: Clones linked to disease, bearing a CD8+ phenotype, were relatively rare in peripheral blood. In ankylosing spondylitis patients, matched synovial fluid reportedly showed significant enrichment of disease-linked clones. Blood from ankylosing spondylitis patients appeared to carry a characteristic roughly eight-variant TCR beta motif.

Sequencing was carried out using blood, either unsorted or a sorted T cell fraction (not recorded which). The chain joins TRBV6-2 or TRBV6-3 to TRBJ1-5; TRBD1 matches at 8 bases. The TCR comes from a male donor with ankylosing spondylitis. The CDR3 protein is CASSYNQDREDQPQHF. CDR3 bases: TGTGCCAGCAGTTACAATCAGGACAGGGAAGATCAGCCCCAGCATTTT.